This T cell receptor beta chain was profiled in a study of T cells in tuberculosis. Overall study: The T cells targeted glucose monomycolate, a mycobacterial lipid, via CD1B.

No alpha-beta pairing information exists for these sequences. Sequencing used immunoSEQ multiplex PCR; TCRdb keeps in-frame clones, though not all of them. The top ten hold 1.5% to 2% of the sample, which has approximately 88,000 clones, under 95% seen once. There are 16 residues in the CDR3. J lost 2 bases, V lost 5 bases, and 10 bases had no gene match. The germline V gene has CDR1 GTSNPN and CDR2 SVGIG (reference sequence). Sorting used thawed, overnight-rested PBMC stained with anti-CD3, a viability dye and GMM-loaded CD1B tetramer. CD1B tetramers were loaded with Rhodococcus equi-derived C32 glucose monomycolate.

The clonotype originates from an adult woman with latent tuberculosis. Sample: CD1b-GMM tetramer-negative cells sorted from PBMCs. This chain connects TRBV30 to TRBJ2-1, with 9 positions matching TRBD2. CDR3 protein: CAWSRPKRGAYNEQFF. CDR3 coding DNA: TGTGCCTGGTCCAGACCCAAGCGGGGGGCCTACAATGAGCAGTTCTTC.